This TCR beta chain appears in the sequencing data of a study of cytomegalovirus exposure and HLA in healthy donors. The PCR had 60 Vbeta and 13 Jbeta primers. Assay used: immunoSEQ multiplex PCR; TCRdb lists only in-frame clones, some missing. The sample has approximately 130,000 clones, around 80% seen once; the top ten hold more than 3%. CDR1 and CDR2 from the germline V gene are WNHNN and SYGVQD (reference sequence). CDR3 length: 19 residues. V trimming: 1 base; J trimming: 1 base; junction bases outside the gene matches: 5. This clone was picked up a small number of times. The origin of this receptor is a man under 40 in good health and CMV-seronegative. V usage is TRBV10-1 and J usage is TRBJ2-1; 15 nucleotides match TRBD2. Sequences were obtained from PBMCs. As DNA, the CDR3 is TGCGCCAGCAGTGAGTATCGGACTAGCGGGAGGGCATCCTACAATGAGCAGTTCTTC. It translates to CASSEYRTSGRASYNEQFF.